One and the same sample provided the 28 T cell receptor beta chains below, sequenced in a study of T cells in Graves' hyperthyroidism and ophthalmopathy (dated by TCRdb to the late 2010s). The library was produced with multiplex PCR. Sequencing took place on an Illumina HiSeq 2000. The TCR beta CDR3 regions were amplified from RNA transcripts. For the first round of RT-PCR on the TCR CDR3, the HTBI primer set was used together with the Qiagen OneStep RT-PCR kit. TCRdb's own reprocessing of the public reads used fastp at Q25 and MiXCR and kept productive beta chains. For every CDR3 protein sequence, its rows merge into one entry that carries the most common genes and DNA. This sample holds over 400,000 distinct CDR3 sequences; around a fifth were observed only once. 45% to 50% of the sample belongs to the ten largest clones. Sequencing used blood. Receptors originate from a woman aged 70-85 years with Graves' ophthalmopathy.

This clonotype has more than one count but fewer than ten. The chain links TRBV6-1 to TRBJ1-6, with TRBD1 as a possible D gene (5 bases). CDR1 and CDR2 from the germline V gene are MNHNS and SASEGT. V lost 7 bases and J lost 7, with 17 bases in between. The CDR3 spans 15 residues. CDR3 region: CASKNVGAGNSPLHF. As DNA, the CDR3 is TGTGCCAGCAAAAACGTAGGGGCCGGGAATTCACCCCTCCACTTT.

The J gene is TRBJ2-5, the V gene TRBV18, with D possibly TRBD1 on 6 matching bases. There are 14 residues in the CDR3. Per germline, CDR1 KGHSH and CDR2 LQKENI. V was cut by 6 bases and J by 4 bases, with 15 bases left in between. The CDR3 DNA follows: TGTGCCAGCTCCCCTAGGCGAGGGGGAGAGACCCAGTACTTC. Its protein is CASSPRRGGETQYF.

This clonotype was observed many times. J is TRBJ2-1 and V is TRBV2; 15 bases are shared with TRBD2. Trimming cost V 6 bases and J 7 bases; bases outside gene matches: 4. The CDR3 is made up of 15 amino acids. In germline, CDR1 is SNHLY, CDR2 FYNNEI. In nucleotides, the CDR3 is TGTGCCAGCAGCCCAGGACTAGCGGGAGGGAATGAGCAGTTCTTC. Translating it yields CASSPGLAGGNEQFF. Supplemented by reference TRBV2 and TRBJ2-1, the full variable domain reads EPEVTQTPSHQVTQMGQEVILRCVPISNHLYFYWYRQILGQKVEFLVSFYNNEISEKSEIFDDQFSVERPDGSNFTLKIRSTKLEDSAMYFCASSPGLAGGNEQFFGPGTRLTVL.

V is TRBV6-6 and J is TRBJ1-4; no reliable D call. Germline V gives CDR1 MNHNY, CDR2 SVGAGI (reference sequence). The CDR3 consists of 15 residues. Trimming removed 2 bases from V and 5 bases from J, with 12 bases in between. The DNA of the CDR3 is TGTGCCAGCAGTTACCCCGACGGCCAGAATGAAAAACTGTTTTTT. Translation gives CASSYPDGQNEKLFF.

This clonotype has only a few counts. This chain joins TRBV20-1 and TRBJ2-3; D uncertain. The CDR3 extends over 13 amino acids. CDR1 is DFQATT and CDR2 is SNEGSKA in the germline V gene (reference sequence). The ends were cut back, 4 bases at V and 0 bases at J, with 8 bases in the middle. For the CDR3, the DNA is TGCAGTGCTATCGGATCAAGCACAGATACGCAGTATTTT. Translation: CSAIGSSTDTQYF.

This clonotype showed up many times. The chain links TRBV28 to TRBJ1-1, with D possibly TRBD1 on 5 matching bases. The V gene lost 7 bases and the J gene lost 2 bases, with 11 bases spanning the gap. The CDR3 is 13 residues long. From germline, CDR1 is MDHEN and CDR2 SYDVKM. Written as DNA, the CDR3 is TGTGCCAGCAAGCTTCGGGGCAACACTGAAGCTTTCTTT. Residues: CASKLRGNTEAFF.

The chain employs TRBV12-5 and TRBJ2-2; 8 nucleotides align to TRBD2. CDR3 size: 14 residues. Germline CDR1 is LGHNT and CDR2 is FRNRAP. The ends lost 5 bases at V and 4 bases at J; junction bases unmatched: 3. In DNA, the CDR3 is TGTGCTAGTGGTCCTAGCGGGTCCACCGGGGAGCTGTTTTTT. This sequence encodes CASGPSGSTGELFF.

This clonotype has at least ten counts. The chain employs TRBV24-1 and TRBJ2-1; no clear D. V lost 3 bases and J 5 bases, leaving 7 bases between the germline ends. Germline lookup yields CDR1 KGHDR and CDR2 SFDVKD. CDR3 length: 13 residues. CDR3 nucleotides: TGTGCCACCAGTGATCCTCTAGACAATGAGCAGTTCTTC. This sequence encodes CATSDPLDNEQFF.

This clonotype occurred a few times. The chain couples TRBV4-1 to TRBJ2-1; D gene unclear. Per germline, CDR1 MGHRA and CDR2 YSYEKL. V was cut by 4 bases and J by 9 bases, with 10 bases left in between. CDR3 size: 12 residues. The CDR3 sequence: CASSRNSGEQFF. The CDR3 DNA follows: TGCGCCAGCAGCCGGAACAGTGGTGAGCAGTTCTTC.

The chain carries TRBV4-2 and TRBJ2-3, with 10 bases matching TRBD2. This CDR3 has 18 residues. V trimming: 4 bases; J trimming: 4 bases; junction bases outside the gene matches: 14. CDR1 is LGHNA, CDR2 YNFKEQ, per germline. The CDR3 region has the DNA TGTGCCAGCAGCCTAGATCATGCTAGCGGGAGAGGGCCAGATACGCAGTATTTT. This gives the protein CASSLDHASGRGPDTQYF.

This clonotype was picked up a small number of times. The chain joins TRBV7-8 to TRBJ2-7; TRBD1 matches 7 bases. This CDR3 has 14 amino acids. J gave up 5 bases and V 3 bases, and 7 bases lay outside the gene matches. Germline V lookup: CDR1 SGHVS, CDR2 FQNEAQ. The chain's CDR3 is CASSFNRGANEQYF. CDR3 coding DNA: TGTGCCAGCAGCTTTAACAGGGGTGCCAACGAGCAGTACTTC.

Only a few counts were recorded for this clonotype. The rearrangement joins TRBV14 to TRBJ1-2, with a tentative D call TRBD1 (6 bases). CDR3 length: 14 residues. Looked up from germline, CDR1 is SGHDN and CDR2 is FVKESK. V was clipped by 4 bases and J by 4 bases, with 13 bases between them. CDR3 coding DNA: TGTGCCAGCAGCCCGACGGGACAAATCTATGGCTACACCTTC. It encodes CASSPTGQIYGYTF.

Of note for this clonotype: Given a much more abundant clone one base away, this may be a read error. Given the absence of the conserved phenylalanine or tryptophan at the CDR3 end, a read error is likely. The rearrangement uses TRBV11-2 and TRBJ1-2; D ambiguous. Trimming pared 2 bases from V and 3 bases from J, leaving 7 bases between. The V gene's germline CDR1 is SGHAT and CDR2 FQNNGV. The CDR3 covers 13 residues. CDR3 nucleotide sequence: TGTGCCAGCAGCTTACGGTGGGACTATGGCTACACCCTC. Translation gives CASSLRWDYGYTL.

The rearrangement links TRBV29-1 to TRBJ2-1, with D perhaps matching TRBD1 (5 bases). V gave up 6 bases and J gave up 12 bases, with 12 bases separating them. The germline V gene has CDR1 SQVTM and CDR2 ANQGSEA. The CDR3 sequence is 10 residues long. The CDR3 DNA reads as TGCAGCGTCGCCTCAGGGTCGCAGTTCTTC. Translation: CSVASGSQFF.

J is TRBJ1-1 and V is TRBV11-2; the D is unclear. Germline V gene sequence: CDR1 SGHAT, CDR2 FQNNGV. The ends were cut back, 2 bases at V and 1 base at J, with 8 bases in the middle. This CDR3 spans 14 amino acids. CDR3: CASSLKQKNTEAFF. As DNA, the CDR3 is TGTGCCAGCAGCTTAAAACAGAAGAACACTGAAGCTTTCTTT.

This clonotype came up a few times. The chain joins TRBV18 to TRBJ2-1, with D uncertain. The CDR3 is made up of 15 amino acids. In germline, CDR1 is KGHSH, CDR2 LQKENI. The V end lost 2 bases, the J end lost 9 bases, and 17 bases lay between the germline ends. The CDR3 nucleotides are TGTGCCAGCTCACCAATGGCGTACGATATGGGTGAGCAGTTCTTC. It is translated as CASSPMAYDMGEQFF.

The rearrangement links TRBV19 to TRBJ1-2; D ambiguous. Germline CDR1 is LNHDA and CDR2 is SQIVND (reference sequence). This CDR3 has 10 residues. V gave up 7 bases and J gave up 7 bases, with 7 bases separating them. CDR3: CASKGSGYTF. The CDR3 DNA reads TGTGCCAGTAAAGGCTCTGGCTACACCTTC.

This clonotype was seen a handful of times. The chain links TRBV29-1 to TRBJ2-1; no definite D call. The CDR3 extends over 14 amino acids. Germline V gives CDR1 SQVTM, CDR2 ANQGSEA. Trimming left V 7 bases short and J 1 base short, with 14 bases between. In DNA form, the CDR3 reads TGCAGCGCCGAGACTGGAAGGTCCTACAATGAGCAGTTCTTC. Protein sequence: CSAETGRSYNEQFF.

There are a few counts of this clonotype. The chain carries TRBV7-9 and TRBJ1-1; D not resolved. Trimming removed 5 bases from V and 1 base from J, with 11 bases in between. Germline-derived CDR1 and CDR2 are SEHNR and FQNEAQ (reference sequence). This CDR3 has 14 amino acids. CDR3: CASSQQISNTEAFF. CDR3 bases: TGTGCCAGCAGCCAACAGATCTCGAACACTGAAGCTTTCTTT.

This clonotype was found once. The chain combines TRBV5-6 with TRBJ2-7; 7 bases are a match to TRBD1. The CDR3 spans 14 residues. Germline CDR1 reads SGHDT; CDR2 reads YYEEEE. After removal of 5 bases from V and 6 bases from J, the junction contained 11 bases not matched to a gene. The DNA of the CDR3 is TGTGCCAGCAGTCGACAGGGCAGGATGGGCGAGCAGTACTTC. Its translation is CASSRQGRMGEQYF.

With regard to this clonotype: With a much larger clone just one base away, this may be a read error. The CDR3 loop is CSVRQGSGQPRHF. The CDR3 coding sequence is TGCAGCGTTAGACAGGGATCGGGTCAGCCCCGGCATTTT. The chain carries TRBV29-1 and TRBJ1-5; 7 bases are shared with TRBD1. Germline-derived CDR1 and CDR2 are SQVTM and ANQGSEA. The CDR3 runs to 13 residues.

This clonotype was detected a few times. J is TRBJ2-3 and V is TRBV7-3; 9 nucleotides align to TRBD2. This CDR3 has 17 amino acids. The ends lost 1 base at V and 7 bases at J; junction bases unmatched: 12. Looked up from germline, CDR1 is SGHTA and CDR2 is FQGTGA. The CDR3, as DNA: TGTGCCAGCAGCTTAAGGGGAGGTAGCGGGAGTATAAATACGCAGTATTTT. It yields the protein CASSLRGGSGSINTQYF.

The chain is built from TRBV28 and TRBJ2-4; D could derive from TRBD1 or TRBD2 (5 bases each). Trimming removed 3 bases from V and 8 bases from J, with 17 bases in between. Germline CDR1 MDHEN, CDR2 SYDVKM. The CDR3 consists of 15 residues. The CDR3 region is CASSFPGKVGDIQYF. The CDR3 coding sequence is TGTGCCAGCAGTTTCCCCGGAAAAGTGGGGGACATTCAGTACTTC.

The chain has TRBV7-8 and TRBJ1-4; D is unclear. CDR1 is SGHVS and CDR2 is FQNEAQ in the germline V gene. The V and J ends lost 2 bases and 10 bases respectively, with 14 bases between them. The CDR3 spans 14 residues. The CDR3 bases are TGTGCCAGCAGCTTAAAACGGGTTCCGGGAAAACTGTTTTTT. It is translated as CASSLKRVPGKLFF.

J is TRBJ2-6 and V is TRBV27; TRBD1 agrees at 7 bases. Germline V gene lookup returns CDR1 MNHEY and CDR2 SMNVEV (reference sequence). Trimming at V came to 5 bases and at J to 4 bases, leaving 5 bases not matched to a gene. The CDR3 length is 15 residues. For the CDR3, the DNA is TGTGCCAGCAGTCCTGACAGGGCCGGGGCCAACGTCCTGACTTTC. This translates into CASSPDRAGANVLTF.

In its sample, this clonotype was seen many times. The V and J genes are TRBV2 and TRBJ1-5; D unresolved. Deletions cut 1 base from V and 9 bases from J, with 10 bases between. The CDR3 consists of 13 residues. Germline V lookup: CDR1 SNHLY, CDR2 FYNNEI. Here the CDR3 DNA reads TGTGCCAGCAGTGAAGGGTCGTTTGTGCCCCAGCATTTT. Amino acids: CASSEGSFVPQHF.

This clonotype was seen repeatedly, ten times or more. This chain uses TRBV11-2 with TRBJ2-7; no definite D call. V lost 1 base and J lost 3, with 10 bases in between. The CDR3 is made up of 14 amino acids. The V gene's germline CDR1 is SGHAT and CDR2 FQNNGV. For the CDR3, the DNA is TGTGCCAGCAGCTTAGTTTCTGTCGGCTACGAGCAGTACTTC. The encoded protein is CASSLVSVGYEQYF.

This clonotype was counted at least ten times. The chain recombines TRBV12-3 or TRBV12-4 with TRBJ1-6; maybe TRBD1 (6 bases). The V end lost 3 bases, the J end lost 6 bases, and 9 bases lay between the germline ends. This CDR3 region has 14 residues. CDR3 protein: CASSLNRVNSPLHF. The DNA for the CDR3 is TGTGCCAGCAGTTTGAACAGGGTTAATTCACCCCTCCACTTT.